A single sample is the source of the 30 T cell receptor beta chains below, sequenced in a study of T cell responses to AZD1222 COVID-19 vaccine. Here immunoSEQ multiplex PCR was the method, and the copy in TCRdb shows in-frame clones only, minus some. Altogether roughly 130,000 clones are present, around 94% being singletons, with the ten largest covering roughly 7%. The sample in question was peripheral blood, obtained on day 0 of AZD1222 vaccination. These receptors were taken from an adult in good health.

V is TRBV6-2 or TRBV6-3 and J is TRBJ2-7, with TRBD2 matching over 8 bases. V gave up 6 bases and J gave up 4 bases; unmatched junction bases: 5. Germline V gene data show CDR1 as MNHEY and CDR2 as SVGEGT. The CDR3 totals 13 residues. The CDR3 region is CASSSSGRYEQYF. The CDR3, as DNA: TGTGCCAGCAGCTCCAGCGGGAGATACGAGCAGTACTTC.

The sample holds one count of this clone. The CDR3 is CASSGLDTGELFF. Here the CDR3 DNA reads TGTGCCAGCAGCGGACTAGACACCGGGGAGCTGTTTTTT. The chain joins TRBV3-1 (or the pseudogene TRBV3-2) to TRBJ2-2; 7 bases are a match to TRBD2. CDR1 LGHDT and CDR2 YNNKEL come from the germline V gene (reference sequence). This CDR3 has 13 amino acids. The J segment lost 3 bases and the V segment lost 5 bases, leaving 0 bases of the junction unmatched.

V is TRBV12-3 or TRBV12-4 and J is TRBJ1-4, with a possible D match to TRBD1 (5 bases). This CDR3 is built from 13 residues. V was clipped by 4 bases and J by 10 bases, with 13 bases between them. CDR3 nucleotide sequence: TGTGCCAGCAGTTCCAGGGACGTGGGAAAACTGTTTTTT. Translating gives CASSSRDVGKLFF.

This sequence joins TRBV5-1 and TRBJ1-4; maybe TRBD1 (5 bases). Germline-derived CDR1 and CDR2 are SGHRS and YFSETQ. With 3 bases removed from V and 5 bases from J, the gap between germline ends came to 14 bases. This CDR3 region has 15 residues. The CDR3 DNA reads as TGCGCCAGCAGCTCAACCGGGACCCTCAATGAAAAACTGTTTTTT. Translation gives CASSSTGTLNEKLFF. Full variable domain (remainder filled in from reference TRBV5-1 and TRBJ1-4): KAGVTQTPRYLIKTRGQQVTLSCSPISGHRSVSWYQQTPGQGLQFLFEYFSETQRNKGNFPGRFSGRQFSNSRSEMNVSTLELGDSALYLCASSSTGTLNEKLFFGSGTQLSVL.

J is TRBJ2-1 and V is TRBV19, with 8 bases aligning to TRBD2. This CDR3 is built from 15 residues. V was pared by 6 bases and J by 10 bases, with 14 bases of the junction left unmatched. Germline lookup yields CDR1 LNHDA and CDR2 SQIVND (reference sequence). CDR3 coding DNA: TGTGCCAGTAGGTATGGGGCGGGGGGCCCAAACGAGCAGTTCTTC. Encoded protein: CASRYGAGGPNEQFF.

The chain employs TRBV12-3 or TRBV12-4 and TRBJ2-3; 7 bases are a match to TRBD2. J gave up 8 bases and V 7 bases, and 6 bases lay outside the gene matches. The CDR3 extends over 12 amino acids. CDR3 amino acids: CASTESGGTQYF. CDR3 coding DNA: TGTGCCAGCACCGAGTCGGGGGGTACGCAGTATTTT.

The V and J genes are TRBV10-3 and TRBJ1-1, with 8 nucleotides matching TRBD1. V shed 10 bases, J shed 1 base, and the junction held 11 bases outside the gene matches. The CDR3 has 15 residues. Germline V gene lookup returns CDR1 ENHRY and CDR2 SYGVKD. This chain's CDR3 is CATADRVLRNTEAFF. The CDR3 DNA reads as TGTGCCACCGCGGACAGGGTCTTGAGGAACACTGAAGCTTTCTTT.

CDR3 amino acids: CASRDESSYNSPLHF. The CDR3 bases are TGCGCCAGCAGGGACGAAAGCTCCTATAATTCACCCCTCCACTTT. The V call is TRBV10-2, the J call TRBJ1-6; D remains ambiguous. Germline-derived CDR1 and CDR2 are WSHSY and SAAADI. Deletions cut 6 bases from V and 0 bases from J, with 9 bases between. This CDR3 is built from 15 residues.

The chain employs TRBV7-5 and TRBJ1-1; TRBD1, the table's D call, lacks a check against the DNA. TRBV7-5 is listed as a pseudogene. The CDR3 is 15 residues long. Here the CDR3 DNA reads TGTGTCAGAAGCTCCGGACAGGGGGCGCGTACTGAAGCTTTCTTT. As protein: CVRSSGQGARTEAFF.

The chain combines TRBV13 with TRBJ2-7, with 9 bases matching TRBD2. CDR3 length equals 17 residues. Germline assignment: CDR1 PRHDT and CDR2 FYEKMQ (reference sequence). J gave up 2 bases and V 1 base, and 9 bases lay outside the gene matches. The CDR3 region is CASSLALAGLTAYEQYF. The CDR3 DNA reads TGTGCCAGCAGCTTAGCACTAGCGGGTCTTACCGCCTACGAGCAGTACTTC.

This chain's CDR3 is CASSYRDSHGYTF. In DNA, the CDR3 is TGTGCCAGCAGTTACCGGGACAGTCATGGCTACACCTTC. The chain links TRBV6-2 or TRBV6-3 to TRBJ1-2; TRBD1 matches 7 bases. The V gene end was trimmed by 2 bases and the J gene end by 6 bases; junction bases not matched to a gene: 3. The CDR3 sequence is 13 residues long. Germline assignment: CDR1 MNHEY and CDR2 SVGEGT.

The rearrangement joins TRBV7-6 to TRBJ2-5; D is perhaps TRBD1 or TRBD2 (6 bases each). Trimming removed 2 bases from V and 6 bases from J, with 13 bases in between. CDR1 and CDR2 from the germline V gene are SGHVS and FNYEAQ. The CDR3 spans 14 residues. CDR3 protein: CASSLKGEAQTQYF. The CDR3 DNA is TGTGCCAGCAGCTTAAAGGGGGAGGCGCAGACCCAGTACTTC.

This chain uses TRBV18 with TRBJ2-3, with 9 bases that match TRBD1. With V trimmed by 3 bases and J by 2 bases, 9 bases remained unmatched. Germline V gene sequence: CDR1 KGHSH, CDR2 LQKENI. This CDR3 comprises 17 residues. Here the CDR3 reads CASSPRGQGFFTDTQYF. The CDR3, as DNA: TGTGCCAGCTCACCGCGAGGACAGGGGTTTTTCACAGATACGCAGTATTTT.

The rearrangement uses TRBV30 and TRBJ2-3; tentative D call: TRBD2 (5 bases). The CDR3 extends over 16 amino acids. V was shortened by 8 bases and J by 2 bases, with 23 bases between the two germline ends. Per the germline V gene, CDR1 is GTSNPN and CDR2 is SVGIG (reference sequence). The CDR3 sequence is CAHGRVRERTTDTQYF. The CDR3 nucleotides read TGTGCCCACGGTAGGGTTAGGGAGCGGACCACAGATACGCAGTATTTT.

The V gene is TRBV7-8, the J gene TRBJ2-2; no clear D gene. Trimming removed 2 bases at V and 4 bases at J, with 5 bases between. The CDR3 is 13 amino acids. Germline CDR1 and CDR2: SGHVS and FQNEAQ. The CDR3 DNA sequence: TGTGCCAGCAGCTTAAGGTTCACCGGGGAGCTGTTTTTT. It yields the protein CASSLRFTGELFF.

This sequence joins TRBV2 and TRBJ1-2; weak D call: TRBD1 (5 bases). The CDR3 runs to 12 residues. With 6 bases removed from V and 4 bases from J, the gap between germline ends came to 9 bases. Germline CDR1 SNHLY, CDR2 FYNNEI. CDR3 sequence: CASRADIYGYTF. CDR3 nucleotides: TGTGCCAGCAGGGCGGACATCTATGGCTACACCTTC.

The CDR3 nucleotides are TGTGCCTGCACCTCCCTCGGGCCCCTCTATAATTCACCCCTCCACTTT. Its translation is CACTSLGPLYNSPLHF. The chain is built from TRBV30 and TRBJ1-6; no clear D. This CDR3 has 16 residues. V gave up 6 bases and J gave up 3 bases, with 18 bases separating them. CDR1 is GTSNPN and CDR2 is SVGIG in the germline V gene (reference sequence).

This clone appeared once. The chain employs TRBV28 and TRBJ2-4, with 10 bases identical to TRBD2. Germline V gives CDR1 MDHEN, CDR2 SYDVKM. This CDR3 region has 16 residues. The V segment lost 5 bases and the J segment 0 bases; nucleotides outside the gene matches: 4. Written as DNA, the CDR3 is TGTGCCAGCAGTAACCGACTAGCGGGAGCCAAAAACATTCAGTACTTC. Residues: CASSNRLAGAKNIQYF.

The CDR3 loop is CASSTGTGFYGELFF. Here the CDR3 DNA reads TGTGCCAGCAGTACCGGGACAGGGTTTTACGGGGAGCTGTTTTTT. V and J are TRBV28 and TRBJ2-2; 9 nucleotides line up with TRBD1. The J segment lost 7 bases and the V segment lost 5 bases, leaving 8 bases of the junction unmatched. The CDR3 spans 15 residues. CDR1 is MDHEN and CDR2 is SYDVKM in the germline V gene.

This chain uses TRBV6-1 with TRBJ1-2, with D perhaps matching TRBD1 (6 bases). Germline V gene lookup returns CDR1 MNHNS and CDR2 SASEGT. CDR3 length equals 11 residues. Trimming stripped 6 bases from V and 8 bases from J, with 10 bases between. The chain's CDR3 is CASRLTGGYTF. DNA for the CDR3: TGTGCCAGCAGACTAACAGGGGGCTACACCTTC.

The V and J genes are TRBV30 and TRBJ2-6; 7 bases line up with TRBD1. V was clipped by 3 bases and J by 0 bases; unmatched bases: 8. This CDR3 has 17 residues. Germline CDR1 is GTSNPN and CDR2 is SVGIG (reference sequence). The CDR3 here is CAWSGDSESSGANVLTF. The CDR3 DNA sequence: TGTGCCTGGAGCGGGGACAGCGAGTCCTCTGGGGCCAACGTCCTGACTTTC.

In the case of this clone: Other nucleotide sequences in the sample specify the same CDR3. The chain employs TRBV6-5 and TRBJ1-5, with 9 nucleotides matching TRBD1. The germline CDR1 and CDR2 sequences are MNHEY and SVGAGI. V was clipped by 0 bases and J by 4 bases; unmatched bases: 1. The length of the CDR3 is 15 residues. CDR3 protein: CASSYSGQGNQPQHF. Here the CDR3 DNA reads TGTGCCAGCAGTTACTCAGGACAGGGGAATCAGCCCCAGCATTTT.

The count of this clone is one. The chain recombines TRBV5-1 with TRBJ2-5; 9 bases line up with TRBD1. The junction had 5 bases not matched to a gene; V was cut back by 0 bases and J by 2 bases. CDR1 is SGHRS and CDR2 is YFSETQ in the germline V gene. There are 16 residues in the CDR3. The CDR3 coding sequence is TGCGCCAGCAGCTTGGGACCTGACAGGGGGCAAGAGACCCAGTACTTC. Amino acids: CASSLGPDRGQETQYF.

The chain joins TRBV4-1 to TRBJ2-1, with TRBD2 matching 10 bases. The germline CDR1 and CDR2 sequences are MGHRA and YSYEKL. The CDR3 totals 16 residues. With V trimmed by 1 base and J by 9 bases, 9 bases remained unmatched. CDR3 protein: CASSQVIRLAGGEQFF. In DNA form, the CDR3 reads TGCGCCAGCAGCCAAGTGATTCGACTAGCGGGTGGTGAGCAGTTCTTC.

This chain uses TRBV5-8 with TRBJ1-5; possibly TRBD1 for D (5 bases). The germline V gene encodes CDR1 SGHTS and CDR2 YDEGEE. Trimming took 0 bases from V and 6 from J, leaving 7 bases between them. CDR3 size: 13 residues. The CDR3 DNA follows: TGTGCCAGCAGCTTGGACAGGATTCAGCCCCAGCATTTT. It codes for CASSLDRIQPQHF.

V gene TRBV30 combines with J gene TRBJ2-5, with 7 bases aligning to TRBD2. Germline CDR1 GTSNPN, CDR2 SVGIG (reference sequence). The ends lost 3 bases at V and 5 bases at J; junction bases unmatched: 9. This CDR3 spans 14 amino acids. CDR3: CAWSLGGSAETQYF. Written as DNA, the CDR3 is TGTGCCTGGAGCTTGGGCGGGAGTGCTGAGACCCAGTACTTC.

The chain couples TRBV21-1 to TRBJ2-5; TRBD2 was called by the table and not checked on the DNA. TRBV21-1 is a pseudogene locus. The CDR3 extends over 17 amino acids. The CDR3 region has the DNA TGTGCCAGCAGCAGAGAGCAGACTAGATGTTCCCAAGAGACCCAGTACTTC. Residues: CASSREQTRCSQETQYF.

The CDR3 DNA is TGTGCCAGCAGCCCGGGACTAGCGGGAGGAAGGACAGATACGCAGTATTTT. Translation gives CASSPGLAGGRTDTQYF. V gene TRBV7-8 combines with J gene TRBJ2-3; TRBD2 aligns across 15 bases. The germline CDR1 and CDR2 sequences are SGHVS and FQNEAQ. J lost 3 bases, V lost 5 bases, and 6 bases had no gene match. This CDR3 region has 17 residues.

J is TRBJ2-7 and V is TRBV5-1; a possible D gene is TRBD2 (5 bases). Germline values: CDR1 SGHRS, CDR2 YFSETQ. This CDR3 comprises 14 residues. V lost 0 bases, J lost 6 bases, and 13 bases lay in between. In DNA, the CDR3 is TGCGCCAGCAGCTTGGCCCCGGGGTCTGGCGAGCAGTACTTC. Its translation is CASSLAPGSGEQYF.

This clone has just one count. The rearrangement joins TRBV15 to TRBJ1-4; D perhaps matches TRBD1 (6 bases). CDR1 is LNHNV, CDR2 YYDKDF, per germline (reference sequence). CDR3 size: 17 residues. Deletions cut 2 bases from V and 1 base from J, with 14 bases between. Written as DNA, the CDR3 is TGTGCCACCAGCAGACCGTATCTACAGGGAACTAATGAAAAACTGTTTTTT. Amino acid sequence: CATSRPYLQGTNEKLFF. The full variable domain, in which reference TRBV15 and TRBJ1-4 provide the parts outside the CDR3, is DAMVIQNPRYQVTQFGKPVTLSCSQTLNHNVMYWYQQKSSQAPKLLFHYYDKDFNNEADTPDNFQSRRPNTSFCFLDIRSPGLGDTAMYLCATSRPYLQGTNEKLFFGSGTQLSVL.